This is a list of T cell receptor beta chains from one sample in a study of T cells in Graves' hyperthyroidism and ophthalmopathy. From the multiplex PCR reads, TCRdb called clonotypes with MiXCR, one entry per CDR3 protein. The repertoire has about 570,000 distinct CDR3 sequences, around 13% of them found once; the top ten carry approximately 15%. Sequenced: blood. The receptors shown here come from a woman aged 40 to 50 with Graves' hyperthyroidism. CDR3s include the opening cysteine and the closing phenylalanine or tryptophan. A D gene is named only where the DNA matches it firmly. The size field is filled for only some rows; it gives once, few, many or a size class.

V gene: TRBV15
J gene: TRBJ2-7
clone size: .
D gene: .
CDR3 protein: CATSKGLDYEQYF
CDR3 DNA: TGTGCCACCAGCAAGGGACTGGACTACGAGCAGTACTTC

V gene: TRBV7-9
J gene: TRBJ2-2
clone size: many
D gene: .
CDR3 protein: CASSLAPYRGQSTPNTGELFF
CDR3 DNA: TGTGCCAGCAGCTTAGCTCCCTACCGTGGACAGTCCACTCCCAACACCGGGGAGCTGTTTTTT

V gene: TRBV3-1
J gene: TRBJ2-1
clone size: .
D gene: .
CDR3 protein: CASSQEALGSTGFPEQFF
CDR3 DNA: TGTGCCAGCAGCCAAGAAGCTCTGGGCTCAACAGGGTTCCCTGAGCAGTTCTTC

V gene: TRBV7-8
J gene: TRBJ2-3
clone size: few
D gene: .
CDR3 protein: CASSLSWERGTDTQYF
CDR3 DNA: TGTGCCAGCAGCTTATCGTGGGAGAGAGGGACAGATACGCAGTATTTT

V gene: TRBV7-9
J gene: TRBJ2-5
clone size: .
D gene: .
CDR3 protein: CASSLVLGGSETQYF
CDR3 DNA: TGTGCCAGCAGCTTAGTCCTAGGGGGTTCAGAGACCCAGTACTTC

V gene: TRBV19
J gene: TRBJ1-1
clone size: .
D gene: .
CDR3 protein: CASQTEGGGLTATEAFF
CDR3 DNA: TGTGCCAGCCAAACAGAAGGAGGGGGTCTGACGGCGACTGAAGCTTTCTTT

V gene: TRBV6-1
J gene: TRBJ1-2
clone size: .
D gene: .
CDR3 protein: CASSGLQGGNYGYTF
CDR3 DNA: TGTGCCAGCAGTGGATTACAGGGCGGGAACTATGGCTACACCTTC

V gene: TRBV10-3
J gene: TRBJ2-7
clone size: many
D gene: TRBD2
CDR3 protein: CAISPGLAGNYEQYF
CDR3 DNA: TGTGCCATCAGTCCCGGGCTAGCGGGCAACTACGAGCAGTACTTC

V gene: TRBV20-1
J gene: TRBJ2-7
clone size: many
D gene: TRBD1
CDR3 protein: CSARGQGAVEQYF
CDR3 DNA: TGCAGTGCTAGGGGGCAGGGGGCGGTCGAGCAGTACTTC

V gene: TRBV29-1
J gene: TRBJ1-1
clone size: .
D gene: .
CDR3 protein: CSVGTSRDTEAFF
CDR3 DNA: TGCAGCGTTGGGACCTCACGGGACACTGAAGCTTTCTTT

V gene: TRBV5-5
J gene: TRBJ2-5
clone size: many
D gene: .
CDR3 protein: CASSLTGEETQYF
CDR3 DNA: TGTGCCAGCAGCCTGACAGGCGAAGAGACCCAGTACTTC

V gene: TRBV20-1
J gene: TRBJ2-7
clone size: .
D gene: .
CDR3 protein: CSANPSQNEQYF
CDR3 DNA: TGCAGTGCTAACCCTAGCCAGAACGAGCAGTACTTC

V gene: TRBV20-1
J gene: TRBJ1-1
clone size: many
D gene: .
CDR3 protein: CSAADTEAFF
CDR3 DNA: TGCAGTGCCGCCGACACTGAAGCTTTCTTT

V gene: TRBV19
J gene: TRBJ1-3
clone size: .
D gene: .
CDR3 protein: CASTTRAGRSGNTIYF
CDR3 DNA: TGTGCCAGTACGACGCGGGCAGGGCGCTCTGGAAACACCATATATTTT

V gene: TRBV2
J gene: TRBJ1-4
clone size: many
D gene: .
CDR3 protein: CASSPSEEKLFF
CDR3 DNA: TGTGCCAGCAGCCCGAGCGAAGAAAAACTGTTTTTT

V gene: TRBV27
J gene: TRBJ2-2
clone size: few
D gene: .
CDR3 protein: CASSLILAPGGELFF
CDR3 DNA: TGTGCCAGCAGTTTAATTTTAGCGCCCGGCGGGGAGCTGTTTTTT

V gene: TRBV30
J gene: TRBJ1-5
clone size: .
D gene: .
CDR3 protein: CAWSTQANQPQHF
CDR3 DNA: TGTGCCTGGAGTACGCAGGCGAATCAGCCCCAGCATTTT

V gene: TRBV2
J gene: TRBJ2-2
clone size: many
D gene: TRBD1
CDR3 protein: CASSTPGQGARIGELFF
CDR3 DNA: TGTGCCAGCAGTACACCGGGACAGGGGGCGCGGATCGGGGAGCTGTTTTTT

V gene: TRBV7-9
J gene: TRBJ2-7
clone size: .
D gene: .
CDR3 protein: CASSIPRGDRTYEQYF
CDR3 DNA: TGTGCCAGCAGCATACCCAGGGGGGACCGAACCTACGAGCAGTACTTC

V gene: TRBV28
J gene: TRBJ1-5
clone size: many
D gene: .
CDR3 protein: CASSLSGGLNQPQHF
CDR3 DNA: TGTGCCAGCAGTTTATCCGGGGGACTCAATCAGCCCCAGCATTTT

V gene: TRBV27
J gene: TRBJ2-7
clone size: many
D gene: .
CDR3 protein: CASSFGRPYEQYF
CDR3 DNA: TGTGCCAGCAGTTTTGGCCGGCCGTACGAGCAGTACTTC

V gene: TRBV28
J gene: TRBJ2-7
clone size: many
D gene: TRBD1
CDR3 protein: CASSPGTGIAPYF
CDR3 DNA: TGTGCCAGCAGTCCCGGGACAGGGATAGCGCCGTACTTC

V gene: TRBV5-4
J gene: TRBJ2-5
clone size: .
D gene: .
CDR3 protein: CASSLEGGNQETQYF
CDR3 DNA: TGTGCCAGCAGCTTGGAAGGCGGGAACCAAGAGACCCAGTACTTC

V gene: TRBV12-3/TRBV12-4
J gene: TRBJ1-2
clone size: many
D gene: .
CDR3 protein: CASSYGRVGGYTF
CDR3 DNA: TGTGCCAGCAGTTACGGCAGGGTCGGCGGCTACACCTTC

V gene: TRBV28
J gene: TRBJ2-5
clone size: many
D gene: TRBD1
CDR3 protein: CASLGQGEAETQYF
CDR3 DNA: TGTGCCAGCCTGGGACAGGGGGAGGCGGAGACCCAGTACTTC

V gene: TRBV19
J gene: TRBJ1-2
clone size: .
D gene: TRBD1
CDR3 protein: CASTATGGRYGYTF
CDR3 DNA: TGTGCCAGTACCGCAACAGGGGGAAGGTATGGCTACACCTTC

V gene: TRBV18
J gene: TRBJ2-7
clone size: many
D gene: .
CDR3 protein: CASSDTGINSYEQYF
CDR3 DNA: TGTGCCAGCTCAGATACCGGGATTAACTCCTACGAGCAGTACTTC

V gene: TRBV12-3/TRBV12-4
J gene: TRBJ2-2
clone size: many
D gene: .
CDR3 protein: CASTLAHDGELFF
CDR3 DNA: TGTGCCAGCACCCTGGCCCACGACGGGGAGCTGTTTTTT

V gene: TRBV19
J gene: TRBJ1-1
clone size: few
D gene: TRBD1
CDR3 protein: CASRDRTGGRTEAFF
CDR3 DNA: TGTGCCAGTAGGGATCGAACAGGGGGCAGAACTGAAGCTTTCTTT

V gene: TRBV20-1
J gene: TRBJ2-7
clone size: few
D gene: .
CDR3 protein: CSASDNAYEQYF
CDR3 DNA: TGCAGTGCTAGTGACAATGCCTACGAGCAGTACTTC

V gene: TRBV10-3
J gene: TRBJ2-3
clone size: .
D gene: .
CDR3 protein: CATKPEADTQYF
CDR3 DNA: TGTGCCACGAAGCCAGAAGCAGATACGCAGTATTTT

V gene: TRBV27
J gene: TRBJ1-5
clone size: few
D gene: TRBD1
CDR3 protein: CASSSDRTQPQHF
CDR3 DNA: TGTGCCAGCAGTTCGGACAGGACGCAGCCCCAGCATTTT

V gene: TRBV28
J gene: TRBJ2-5
clone size: many
D gene: .
CDR3 protein: CASSQGGIQETQYF
CDR3 DNA: TGTGCCAGCAGTCAAGGGGGGATCCAAGAGACCCAGTACTTC

V gene: TRBV28
J gene: TRBJ2-1
clone size: few
D gene: TRBD2
CDR3 protein: CASTRLAGAEQFF
CDR3 DNA: TGTGCCAGCACCCGACTAGCGGGAGCTGAGCAGTTCTTC

V gene: TRBV5-6
J gene: TRBJ2-1
clone size: many
D gene: .
CDR3 protein: CASSPPGLFSYNEQFF
CDR3 DNA: TGTGCCAGCAGCCCGCCGGGGCTGTTCTCCTACAATGAGCAGTTCTTC